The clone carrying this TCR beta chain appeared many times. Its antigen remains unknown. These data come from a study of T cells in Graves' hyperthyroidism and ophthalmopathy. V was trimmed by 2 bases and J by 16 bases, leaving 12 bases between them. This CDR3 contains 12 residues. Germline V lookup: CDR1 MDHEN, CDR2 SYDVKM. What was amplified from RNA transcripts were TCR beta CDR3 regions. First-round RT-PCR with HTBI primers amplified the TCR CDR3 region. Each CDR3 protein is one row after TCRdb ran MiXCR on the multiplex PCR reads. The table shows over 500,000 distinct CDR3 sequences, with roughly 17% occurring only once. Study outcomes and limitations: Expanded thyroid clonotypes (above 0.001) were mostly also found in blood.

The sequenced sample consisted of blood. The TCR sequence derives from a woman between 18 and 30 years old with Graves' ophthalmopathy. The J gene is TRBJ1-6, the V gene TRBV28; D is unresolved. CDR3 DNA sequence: TGTGCCAGCAGTTTAGCGGATCCCCTACTCCACTTT. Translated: CASSLADPLLHF.